Listed below are T cell receptor beta chains from one sample, sequenced in a study of blood T cell repertoires in COVID-19. Some clones are missing from TCRdb's copy, which holds only in-frame ones; the method was immunoSEQ multiplex PCR. Of hundreds of thousands of clones listed, around 82% are singletons. Material for sequencing was peripheral blood. These receptors were obtained from a woman aged 70-85 years with acute or convalescent COVID-19. The CDR3 runs from the conserved cysteine through the conserved F or W. D genes are given only for firm matches. Expanded clones are given a class, and other clones once, few, many or no size at all.

NA NA TRBJ2-1 TRBV5-4 TGTGCCAGCAGTGTAAAGGAGGTTCGCGAGCAGTTCTTC CASSVKEVREQFF
TRBD1 once TRBJ1-3 TRBV7-8 TGTGCCAGCAGCTTAAGGACAGGCCTCTCTGGAAACACCATATATTTT CASSLRTGLSGNTIYF
TRBD1 NA TRBJ1-5 TRBV19 TGTGCCAGTAGTGTTACCGGGACAGTTTATAGCAATCAGCCCCAGCATTTT CASSVTGTVYSNQPQHF
TRBD1 NA TRBJ2-1 TRBV7-2 TGTGCCAGCAGCTTAGTTACAGGGGACAATGAGCAGTTCTTC CASSLVTGDNEQFF
NA NA TRBJ1-1 TRBV3-1/TRBV3-2 TGTGCCATACCCGGACATATGGACACTGAAGCTTTCTTT CAIPGHMDTEAFF
NA NA TRBJ2-2 TRBV5-5 TGTGCCAGCGGCCTTTGGGGGGTGGGCACCGGGGAGCTGTTTTTT CASGLWGVGTGELFF
NA NA TRBJ1-2 TRBV18 TGTGCCAGCTCTCTAGAGATCCCGGGGGGCGGCTACACCTTC CASSLEIPGGGYTF
NA once TRBJ1-2 TRBV10-3 TGTGCCATCAGTGAGTCTGTAGAGCGGAGGGGAGGCTACACCTTC CAISESVERRGGYTF
TRBD1 NA TRBJ1-1 TRBV7-9 TGTGCCAGCAGCCAACAGGGGCCTCTGGGCACTGAAGCTTTCTTT CASSQQGPLGTEAFF
TRBD2 NA TRBJ2-1 TRBV30 TGTGCCTGGAGTACAGGACTAGCGGGTTACAATGAGCAGTTCTTC CAWSTGLAGYNEQFF
NA few TRBJ1-1 TRBV21-1 TGTGCCGGGCTAATAATCGGGAACACTGAAGCTTTCTTT CAGLIIGNTEAFF
TRBD2 NA TRBJ2-7 TRBV11-3 TGTGCCAGCGCTCTAGCGGGGGGCGACGAGCAGTACTTC CASALAGGDEQYF
NA NA TRBJ2-1 TRBV14 TGTGCCAGCAGCCAAGAGTTGAGTATGCTGATCTTC CASSQELSMLIF
TRBD1 NA TRBJ2-3 TRBV5-1 TGCGCCAGCAGCTTGGGGGGGACAGTCAGCACAGATACGCAGTATTTT CASSLGGTVSTDTQYF
NA NA TRBJ1-1 TRBV4-1 TGCGCCAGCAGCCAAGCAGACAGGCCTGAAGCTTTCTTT CASSQADRPEAFF
NA NA TRBJ2-7 TRBV7-2 TGTGCCAGCAGCTTAGTATCAGGGTACGACGAGCAGTACTTC CASSLVSGYDEQYF
NA few TRBJ1-1 TRBV25-1 TGTGCCAGCCGTCAATCTTACACTGAAGCTTTCTTT CASRQSYTEAFF
TRBD1 once TRBJ2-5 TRBV6-1 TGTGCCAGCAGTGACCTCAGGGGGGAGACCCAGTACTTC CASSDLRGETQYF
TRBD1 NA TRBJ1-1 TRBV12-3/TRBV12-4 TGTGCCAGCAGTCGGACAGGGTCCGAAGCTTTCTTT CASSRTGSEAFF
TRBD1 NA TRBJ2-1 TRBV2 TGTGCCAGCAGGAACTACAGGGGGCAGGGCAATGAGCAGTTCTTC CASRNYRGQGNEQFF
NA NA TRBJ2-1 TRBV5-6 TGTGCCAGCAGCTTGGCCCGGAGAAGTGAGCAGTTCTTC CASSLARRSEQFF
NA NA TRBJ2-5 TRBV9 TGTGCCAGCAGCCCCCGGTCGGGGGAGACCCAGTACTTC CASSPRSGETQYF
TRBD1 once TRBJ2-4 TRBV7-9 TGTGCCAGCAGCTCCACGAGGGGGCGGAGGTACTTC CASSSTRGRRYF
NA NA TRBJ2-2 TRBV4-2 TGTGCCAGCAGCCACCGACTAGACCTGAACACCGGGGAGCTGTTTTTT CASSHRLDLNTGELFF
NA NA TRBJ1-1 TRBV7-9 TGTGCCAGCAGCCGTATACGGACTGAAGCTTTCTTT CASSRIRTEAFF
TRBD1 few TRBJ1-3 TRBV4-3 TGCGCCAGCAGCCAAGGGGGACAGGGGGCCAACACCATATATTTT CASSQGGQGANTIYF
NA NA TRBJ1-3 TRBV5-1 TGCGCCAGCAGCTTGGCGGGCAGGGCGGCAGGAAACACCATATATTTT CASSLAGRAAGNTIYF
TRBD1 NA TRBJ1-4 TRBV7-2 TGTGCCAGCAGCCCTACAGGGGAGGTGTCTAATGAAAAACTGTTTTTT CASSPTGEVSNEKLFF
NA NA TRBJ1-5 TRBV4-3 TGCGCCAGCAGCCAAGTTATGGGGGCGAGCAATCAGCCCCAGCATTTT CASSQVMGASNQPQHF
TRBD1 NA TRBJ1-6 TRBV11-2 TGTGCCAGCAGCTCAGGACAGGGGCCGAATTCACCCCTCCACTTT CASSSGQGPNSPLHF
TRBD1 NA TRBJ1-1 TRBV10-2 TGCGCCAGCAGCCCGGGACAGGGGGCGAGCACTGAAGCTTTCTTT CASSPGQGASTEAFF
NA NA TRBJ2-7 TRBV29-1 TGCAGCGTCCTACAGGGTACGAACGAGCAGTACTTC CSVLQGTNEQYF
TRBD1 NA TRBJ2-5 TRBV29-1 TGCAGCTACGACAGGGGGCGAGAGACCCAGTACTTC CSYDRGRETQYF
TRBD1 NA TRBJ2-3 TRBV19 TGTGCCAGTACCTTGACAGGGGTAGATACGCAGTATTTT CASTLTGVDTQYF
NA NA TRBJ2-7 TRBV4-3 TGCGCCAGCAGCCAAGAGCGGAGCTCCTACGAGCAGTACTTC CASSQERSSYEQYF
TRBD1 NA TRBJ1-6 TRBV5-4 TGTGCCAGCAGCTTGAAGGAACAGGGGAATTCACCCCTCCACTTT CASSLKEQGNSPLHF
TRBD2 NA TRBJ2-2 TRBV6-5 TGTGCCAGCAGCGATGGGGGGGCCGGGGAGCTGTTTTTT CASSDGGAGELFF
TRBD1 NA TRBJ1-4 TRBV5-6 TGTGCCAGCAGGGGACAGCTGAATGAAAAACTGTTTTTT CASRGQLNEKLFF
TRBD1 NA TRBJ1-5 TRBV3-1/TRBV3-2 TGTGCCAGCAGCTACGGGACAGCGAATCAGCCCCAGCATTTT CASSYGTANQPQHF
TRBD2 NA TRBJ2-1 TRBV5-6 TGTGCCAGCAGCTTGGCTTCGGGGGGTAATGAGCAGTTCTTC CASSLASGGNEQFF
NA NA TRBJ2-1 TRBV11-2 TGTGCCAGCAGTCTATTATCCTCGGGCAATGAGCAGTTCTTC CASSLLSSGNEQFF
NA NA TRBJ2-7 TRBV2 TGTGCCAGCAGTCCTCAAACAGGGTTGGGCGAGCAGTACTTC CASSPQTGLGEQYF
TRBD1 NA TRBJ1-3 TRBV4-1 TGCGCCAGCAGCCAAGCGGTCACCGGGACAGGGCGCTCTGGAAACACCATATATTTT CASSQAVTGTGRSGNTIYF
NA few TRBJ1-1 TRBV7-9 TGTGCCAGCATCAACGTCGGGTTTAACACTGAAGCTTTCTTT CASINVGFNTEAFF
TRBD2 NA TRBJ2-1 TRBV10-1 TGCGCCAGCAGTGAGTCGTTAGCGGGGGGGCCATTTAATGAGCAGTTCTTC CASSESLAGGPFNEQFF
TRBD1 NA TRBJ2-2 TRBV11-3 TGTGCCAGCAGCCTCCGGACAGGGGGCCCCGGGGAGCTGTTTTTT CASSLRTGGPGELFF
NA NA TRBJ1-2 TRBV29-1 TGCAGCGTTGGAGGTCGGGGGACTAACTATGGCTACACCTTC CSVGGRGTNYGYTF
NA once TRBJ1-4 TRBV10-3 TGTGCCATCAGTGAGTCCGCCCGGGTTAAACTGTTTTTT CAISESARVKLFF
TRBD1 NA TRBJ2-7 TRBV3-1/TRBV3-2 TGTGCCAGCAGCCAAGGAGCATCAGGGGGCAGGTACGAGCAGTACTTC CASSQGASGGRYEQYF
NA NA TRBJ1-2 TRBV25-1 TGTGCCAGCAGTGAATCACACAAAGCTAACTATGGCTACACCTTC CASSESHKANYGYTF
NA NA TRBJ1-2 TRBV6-1 TGTGCCAGCAGTGAACTCTCCTATGGCTACACCTTC CASSELSYGYTF
TRBD2 NA TRBJ2-7 TRBV7-2 TGTGCCAGCAGCTCTCTAGCGGGGGCCTACGAGCAGTACTTC CASSSLAGAYEQYF
NA NA TRBJ1-6 TRBV10-3 TGTGCCATCAGTGGAGGGAACGATGTTTCCTATAATTCACCCCTCCACTTT CAISGGNDVSYNSPLHF
NA NA TRBJ1-3 TRBV6-5 TGTGCCAGCAGTTACAGAGGGGGGGCCGGAAACACCATATATTTT CASSYRGGAGNTIYF
TRBD1 NA TRBJ2-7 TRBV28 TGTGCCAGCAGTCCGGGGACAGGGGGGGACTACGAGCAGTACTTC CASSPGTGGDYEQYF
NA NA TRBJ2-1 TRBV7-8 TGTGCCAGCAGCACCTATAACAATGAGCAGTTCTTC CASSTYNNEQFF
TRBD1 NA TRBJ1-4 TRBV28 TGTGCCAGCAATCCACCGGGACAGGGCAATGAAAAACTGTTTTTT CASNPPGQGNEKLFF
TRBD1 NA TRBJ1-5 TRBV18 TGTGCCAGCTCACAGGGTGGACAGGGGACCAATCAGCCCCAGCATTTT CASSQGGQGTNQPQHF
NA NA TRBJ1-3 TRBV7-2 TGTGCCAGCAGCTTCCAGGACAGTTCTGGAAACACCATATATTTT CASSFQDSSGNTIYF